Listed below are T cell receptor beta chains from one sample, sequenced in a study of vaccination effects on CD4 cells after COVID-19. These receptors' antigens are unknown. Repertoires were generated with immunoSEQ multiplex PCR, while TCRdb's copy carries only in-frame clones and drops some. The data contain tens of thousands of clones, over 70% of them singletons. The sequenced sample was CD4+ T cells from PBMCs cultured without peptide, obtained after COVID-19 vaccination. The receptors were sampled from a human donor who received a COVID-19 vaccine. Each CDR3 is given without its conserved first and last residue.

V gene,J gene,CDR3 protein
TRBV2,TRBJ2-3,ASSGGRRTDTQY
TRBV7-3,TRBJ2-5,ASSSGLAGGINRETQY
TRBV5-8,TRBJ1-1,ASPRVTGSLANTEAF
TRBV11-3,TRBJ2-2,ASSPGQGALAGELF
TRBV10-2,TRBJ2-2,ASSGAGGQNTGELF
TRBV2,TRBJ1-2,ASSPGQGRFYGYT
TRBV7-9,TRBJ2-3,ASSSGQWTDTQY
TRBV3-1/TRBV3-2,TRBJ1-1,ASSQSRNTEAF
TRBV6-5,TRBJ1-2,ASSPDRGEGYT
TRBV10-3,TRBJ1-6,AIKQGSNSPLH
TRBV4-1,TRBJ1-4,ASSQDLWTGREKLF
TRBV5-1,TRBJ2-3,ASSLIGGADTQY
TRBV7-9,TRBJ2-5,ASRVRRDGETQY
TRBV6-2/TRBV6-3,TRBJ2-3,ASSYPIHGGRSDTQY
TRBV30,TRBJ1-2,AWSGAKRGNYGYT
TRBV27,TRBJ2-1,ASRTAGWVDNEQF
TRBV5-8,TRBJ1-3,ASSPEWTVRNTIY
TRBV28,TRBJ1-5,ASHTVGGQYFNQPQH
TRBV12-3/TRBV12-4,TRBJ1-1,ASSWGVNTEAF
TRBV6-5,TRBJ1-2,ASTRGSGYGYT
TRBV6-2/TRBV6-3,TRBJ2-2,ASSYSGGRTGELF
TRBV27,TRBJ1-5,ASRNRGEPQH
TRBV6-6,TRBJ1-5,ASSYPRGRNKTPQH
TRBV29-1,TRBJ2-3,SVSLDTQY